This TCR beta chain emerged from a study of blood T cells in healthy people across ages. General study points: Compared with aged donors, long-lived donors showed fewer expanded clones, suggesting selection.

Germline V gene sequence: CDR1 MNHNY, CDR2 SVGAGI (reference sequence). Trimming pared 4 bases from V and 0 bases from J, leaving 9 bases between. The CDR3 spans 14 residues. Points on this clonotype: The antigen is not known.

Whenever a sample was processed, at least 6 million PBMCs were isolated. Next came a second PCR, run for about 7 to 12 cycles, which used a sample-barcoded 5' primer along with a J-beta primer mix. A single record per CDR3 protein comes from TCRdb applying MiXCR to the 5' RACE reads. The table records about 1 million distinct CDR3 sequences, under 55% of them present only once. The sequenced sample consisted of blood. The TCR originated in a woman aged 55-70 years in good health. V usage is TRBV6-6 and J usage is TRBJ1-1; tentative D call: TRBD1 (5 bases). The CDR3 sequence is CASSSGRVNTEAFF. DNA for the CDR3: TGTGCCAGCAGTTCTGGCAGGGTGAACACTGAAGCTTTCTTT.